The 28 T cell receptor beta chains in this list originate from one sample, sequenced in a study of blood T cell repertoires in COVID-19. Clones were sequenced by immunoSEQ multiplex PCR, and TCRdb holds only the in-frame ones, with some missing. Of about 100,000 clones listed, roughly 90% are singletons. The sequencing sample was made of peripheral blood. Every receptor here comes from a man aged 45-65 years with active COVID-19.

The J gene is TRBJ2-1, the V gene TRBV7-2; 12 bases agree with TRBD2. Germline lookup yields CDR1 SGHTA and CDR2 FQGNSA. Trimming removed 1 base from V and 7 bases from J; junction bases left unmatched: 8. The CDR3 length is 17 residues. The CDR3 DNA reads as TGTGCCAGCAGCTTAGTGTCCGCTAGCGGGAGGGGGAATGAGCAGTTCTTC. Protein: CASSLVSASGRGNEQFF.

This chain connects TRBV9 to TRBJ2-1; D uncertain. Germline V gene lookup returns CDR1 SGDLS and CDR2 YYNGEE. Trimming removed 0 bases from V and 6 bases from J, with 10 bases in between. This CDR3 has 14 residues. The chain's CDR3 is CASSVASDSNEQFF. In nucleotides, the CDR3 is TGTGCCAGCAGCGTAGCGTCAGACTCCAATGAGCAGTTCTTC.

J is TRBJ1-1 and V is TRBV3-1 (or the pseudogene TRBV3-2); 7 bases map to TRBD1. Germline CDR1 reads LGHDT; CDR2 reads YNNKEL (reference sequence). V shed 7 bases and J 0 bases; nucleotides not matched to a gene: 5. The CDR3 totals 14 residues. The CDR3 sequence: CASTPTGVNTEAFF. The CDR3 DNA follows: TGTGCCAGCACCCCAACAGGGGTGAACACTGAAGCTTTCTTT.

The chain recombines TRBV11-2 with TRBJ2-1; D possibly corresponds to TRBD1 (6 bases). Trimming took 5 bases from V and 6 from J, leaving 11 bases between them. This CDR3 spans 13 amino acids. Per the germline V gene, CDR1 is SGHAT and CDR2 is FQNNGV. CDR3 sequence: CASSPTGPNEQFF. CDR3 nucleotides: TGTGCCAGCAGCCCGACAGGACCCAATGAGCAGTTCTTC.

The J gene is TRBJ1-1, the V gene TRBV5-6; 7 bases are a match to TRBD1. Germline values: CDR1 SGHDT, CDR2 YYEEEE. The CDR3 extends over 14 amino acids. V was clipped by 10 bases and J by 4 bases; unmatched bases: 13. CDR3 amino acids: CAGQVGPDGTEAFF. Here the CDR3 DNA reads TGTGCCGGACAGGTGGGGCCAGATGGCACTGAAGCTTTCTTT.

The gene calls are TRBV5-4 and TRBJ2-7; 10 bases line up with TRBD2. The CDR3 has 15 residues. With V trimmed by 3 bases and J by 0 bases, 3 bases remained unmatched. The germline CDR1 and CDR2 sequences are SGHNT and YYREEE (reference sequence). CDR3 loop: CASSSGLASSYEQYV. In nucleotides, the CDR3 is TGTGCCAGCAGCTCGGGACTAGCGAGCTCCTACGAGCAGTACGTC.

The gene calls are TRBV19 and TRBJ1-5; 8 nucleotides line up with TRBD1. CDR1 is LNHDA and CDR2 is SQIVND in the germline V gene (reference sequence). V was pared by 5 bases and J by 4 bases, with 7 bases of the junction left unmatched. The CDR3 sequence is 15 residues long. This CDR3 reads CASSPGQVDNQPQHF. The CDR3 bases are TGTGCCAGTAGTCCGGGACAGGTTGATAATCAGCCCCAGCATTTT.

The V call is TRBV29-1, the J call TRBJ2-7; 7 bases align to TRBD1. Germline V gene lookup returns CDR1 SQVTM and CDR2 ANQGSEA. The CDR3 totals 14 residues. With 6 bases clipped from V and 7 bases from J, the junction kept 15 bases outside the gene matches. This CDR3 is CSVTTGTELREQYF. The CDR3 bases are TGCAGCGTAACAACCGGGACAGAGCTACGGGAGCAGTACTTC.

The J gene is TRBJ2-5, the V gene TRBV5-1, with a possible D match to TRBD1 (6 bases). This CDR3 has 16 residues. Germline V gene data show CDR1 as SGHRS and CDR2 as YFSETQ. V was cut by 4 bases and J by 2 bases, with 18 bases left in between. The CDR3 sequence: CASSPATDSEQETQYF. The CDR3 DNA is TGCGCCAGCAGCCCCGCGACGGACAGCGAGCAAGAGACCCAGTACTTC.

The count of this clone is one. The CDR3 DNA reads as TGTGCCAGCAGCCGTGATGGACTAATCTCCTACGAGCAGTACTTC. Translation: CASSRDGLISYEQYF. The chain is built from TRBV6-5 and TRBJ2-7, with a weak D call TRBD2 (6 bases). Trimming shortened V by 6 bases and J by 0 bases, and 15 bases separated the two germline ends. CDR1 MNHEY and CDR2 SVGAGI come from the germline V gene. The CDR3 is 15 residues long.

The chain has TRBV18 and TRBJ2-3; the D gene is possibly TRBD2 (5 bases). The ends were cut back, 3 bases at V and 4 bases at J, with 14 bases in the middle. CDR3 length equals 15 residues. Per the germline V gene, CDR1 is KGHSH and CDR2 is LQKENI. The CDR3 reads CASSPAGGGPDTQYF. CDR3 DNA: TGTGCCAGCTCACCGGCTGGCGGAGGACCAGATACGCAGTATTTT. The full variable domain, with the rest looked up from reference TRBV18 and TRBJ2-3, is NAGVMQNPRHLVRRRGQEARLRCSPMKGHSHVYWYRQLPEEGLKFMVYLQKENIIDESGMPKERFSAEFPKEGPSILRIQQVVRGDSAAYFCASSPAGGGPDTQYFGPGTRLTVL.

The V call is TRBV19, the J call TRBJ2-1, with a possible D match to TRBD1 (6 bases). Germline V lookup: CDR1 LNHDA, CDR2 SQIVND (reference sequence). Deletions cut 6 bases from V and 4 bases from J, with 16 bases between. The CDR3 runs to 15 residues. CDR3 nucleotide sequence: TGTGCCAGTAGCAACAGGGTTTCCCTGTACAATGAGCAGTTCTTC. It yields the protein CASSNRVSLYNEQFF.

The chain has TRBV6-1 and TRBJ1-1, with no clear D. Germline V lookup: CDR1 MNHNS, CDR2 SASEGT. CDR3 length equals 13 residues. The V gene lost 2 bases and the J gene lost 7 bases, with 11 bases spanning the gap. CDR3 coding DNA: TGTGCCAGCAGTGAACACAATCGAAGTGAAGCTTTCTTT. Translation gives CASSEHNRSEAFF.

The CDR3, as DNA: TGTGCCAGCGCATGGGAGGTGGCCAAAAACATTCAGTACTTC. Protein sequence: CASAWEVAKNIQYF. The chain carries TRBV11-2 and TRBJ2-4, with D possibly TRBD2 on 6 matching bases. Between the trimmed V and J ends, which lost 8 bases and 1 base, there was a span of 12 bases. This CDR3 region has 14 residues. CDR1 and CDR2 (germline): SGHAT, FQNNGV.

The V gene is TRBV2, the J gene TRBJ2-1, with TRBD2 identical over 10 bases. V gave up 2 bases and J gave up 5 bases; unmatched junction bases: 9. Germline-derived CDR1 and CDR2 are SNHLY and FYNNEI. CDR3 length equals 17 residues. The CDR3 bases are TGTGCCAGCAGTGAACGACGAGCGGGAGGGCCAGACAATGAGCAGTTCTTC. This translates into CASSERRAGGPDNEQFF.

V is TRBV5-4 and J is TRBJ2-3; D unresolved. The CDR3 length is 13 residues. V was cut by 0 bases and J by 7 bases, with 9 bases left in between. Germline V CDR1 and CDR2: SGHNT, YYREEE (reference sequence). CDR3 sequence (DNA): TGTGCCAGCAGCTTGGATCAGGCAAATACGCAGTATTTT. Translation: CASSLDQANTQYF.

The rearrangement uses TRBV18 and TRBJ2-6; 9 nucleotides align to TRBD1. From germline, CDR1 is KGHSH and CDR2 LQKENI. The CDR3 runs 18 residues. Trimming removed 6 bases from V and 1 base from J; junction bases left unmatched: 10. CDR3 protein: CASSPEGQGVSGANVLTF. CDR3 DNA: TGTGCCAGCTCTCCCGAGGGACAGGGTGTATCTGGGGCCAACGTCCTGACTTTC. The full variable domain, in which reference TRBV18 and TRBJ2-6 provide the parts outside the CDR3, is NAGVMQNPRHLVRRRGQEARLRCSPMKGHSHVYWYRQLPEEGLKFMVYLQKENIIDESGMPKERFSAEFPKEGPSILRIQQVVRGDSAAYFCASSPEGQGVSGANVLTFGAGSRLTVL.

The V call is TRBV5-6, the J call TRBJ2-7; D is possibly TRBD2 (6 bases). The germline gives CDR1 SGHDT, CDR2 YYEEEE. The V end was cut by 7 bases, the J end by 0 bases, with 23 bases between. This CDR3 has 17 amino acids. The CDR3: CASAASSRVGSSYEQYV. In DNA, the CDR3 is TGTGCCAGCGCAGCGTCGTCCCGCGTCGGGAGCTCCTACGAGCAGTACGTC.

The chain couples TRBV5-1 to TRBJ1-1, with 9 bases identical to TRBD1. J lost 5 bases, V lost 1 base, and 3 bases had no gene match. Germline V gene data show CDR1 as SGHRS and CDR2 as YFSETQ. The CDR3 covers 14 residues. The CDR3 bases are TGCGCCAGCAGCTTGTGGGGACAGGGAACTGAAGCTTTCTTT. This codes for CASSLWGQGTEAFF.

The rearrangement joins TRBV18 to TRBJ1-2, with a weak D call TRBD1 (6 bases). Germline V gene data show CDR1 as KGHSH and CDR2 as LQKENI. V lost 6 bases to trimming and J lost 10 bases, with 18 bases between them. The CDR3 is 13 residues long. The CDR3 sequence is CASSHSEQGTYTF. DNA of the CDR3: TGTGCCAGCTCCCATTCTGAACAGGGTACCTACACCTTC.

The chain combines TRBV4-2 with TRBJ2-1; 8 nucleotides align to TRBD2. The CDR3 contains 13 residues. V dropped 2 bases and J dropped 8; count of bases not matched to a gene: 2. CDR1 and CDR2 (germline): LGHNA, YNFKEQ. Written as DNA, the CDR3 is TGTGCCAGCAGCCAAAACGGGGGGGATGAGCAGTTCTTC. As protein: CASSQNGGDEQFF.

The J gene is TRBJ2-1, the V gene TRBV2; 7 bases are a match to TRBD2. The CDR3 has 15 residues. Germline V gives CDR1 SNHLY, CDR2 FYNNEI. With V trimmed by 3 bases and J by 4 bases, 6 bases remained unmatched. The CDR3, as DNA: TGTGCCAGCAGTGACGATAGCGGGCTTTACAATGAGCAGTTCTTC. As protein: CASSDDSGLYNEQFF.

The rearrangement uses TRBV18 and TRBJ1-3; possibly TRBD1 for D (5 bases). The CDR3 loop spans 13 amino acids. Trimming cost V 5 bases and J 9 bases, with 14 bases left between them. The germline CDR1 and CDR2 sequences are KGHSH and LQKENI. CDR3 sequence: CASSGRDSGTIYF. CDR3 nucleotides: TGTGCCAGCTCAGGCCGGGACTCGGGCACCATATATTTT.

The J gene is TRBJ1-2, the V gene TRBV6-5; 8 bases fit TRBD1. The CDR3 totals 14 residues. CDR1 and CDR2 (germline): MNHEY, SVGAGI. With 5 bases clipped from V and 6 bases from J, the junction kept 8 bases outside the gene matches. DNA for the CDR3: TGTGCCAGCAGTCGAGGACAGGGTATAGATGGCTACACCTTC. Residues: CASSRGQGIDGYTF.

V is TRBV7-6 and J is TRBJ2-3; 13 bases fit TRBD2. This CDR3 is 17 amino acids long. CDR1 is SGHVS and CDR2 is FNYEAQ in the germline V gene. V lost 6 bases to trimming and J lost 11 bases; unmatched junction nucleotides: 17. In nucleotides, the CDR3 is TGTGCCAGCAGTCAAACTAGCGGGGGGGCCCAGCGATACGTGCAGTATTTT. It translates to CASSQTSGGAQRYVQYF.

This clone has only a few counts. CDR3 protein: CAWTTSLSSYNSPLHF. The CDR3 DNA reads as TGTGCCTGGACCACTTCCCTGAGCTCCTATAATTCACCCCTCCACTTT. The chain is built from TRBV30 and TRBJ1-6; D is unresolved. The CDR3 contains 16 residues. Germline V gene data show CDR1 as GTSNPN and CDR2 as SVGIG (reference sequence). With 4 bases removed from V and 0 bases from J, the gap between germline ends came to 13 bases.

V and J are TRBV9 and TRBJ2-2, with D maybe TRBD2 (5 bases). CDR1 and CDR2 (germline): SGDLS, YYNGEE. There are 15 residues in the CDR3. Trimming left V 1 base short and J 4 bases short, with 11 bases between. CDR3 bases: TGTGCCAGCAGCGTAACGGGAAGTGGCACCGGGGAGCTGTTTTTT. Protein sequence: CASSVTGSGTGELFF. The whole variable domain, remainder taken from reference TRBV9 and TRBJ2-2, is DSGVTQTPKHLITATGQRVTLRCSPRSGDLSVYWYQQSLDQGLQFLIQYYNGEERAKGNILERFSAQQFPDLHSELNLSSLELGDSALYFCASSVTGSGTGELFFGEGSRLTVL.

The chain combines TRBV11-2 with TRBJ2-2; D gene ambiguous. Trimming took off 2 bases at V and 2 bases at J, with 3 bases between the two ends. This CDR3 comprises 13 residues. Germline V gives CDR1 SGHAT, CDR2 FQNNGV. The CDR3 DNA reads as TGTGCCAGCAGCTTAACAAACACCGGGGAGCTGTTTTTT. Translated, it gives CASSLTNTGELFF.